The clone carrying this T cell receptor beta chain showed up just a few times. Its antigen is currently unknown. The data were obtained in a study of cytomegalovirus exposure and HLA in healthy donors. Germline CDR1 SGHKS, CDR2 YYEKEE (reference sequence). V was clipped by 2 bases and J by 5 bases, with 13 bases between them. The CDR3 sequence is 14 residues long. Study-wide points: The investigators catalogued 164 TCR beta chains as cytomegalovirus-associated. TCR beta V segments were, for the most part, productive about 87% or about 30% of the time in an earlier analysis. Accounts indicate the classifier identified cytomegalovirus status with strong specificity and sensitivity.

The primer mix had 60 Vbeta and 13 Jbeta primers. Here immunoSEQ multiplex PCR was the method, and the copy in TCRdb shows in-frame clones only, minus some. The table shows over 30,000 clones, with about 60% occurring only once. The sequencing input was PBMCs. The rearrangement joins TRBV5-5 to TRBJ1-1, with a tentative D call TRBD1 (6 bases). The receptor was derived from a man between 50 and 59 years old in good health and CMV-seropositive. The CDR3 region has the DNA TGTGCCAGCAGCTTACAGGGTGAAGGGACTGAAGCTTTCTTT. It translates to CASSLQGEGTEAFF.